The source of this TCR beta chain is a study of spatial heterogeneity in lung cancer. Points from the study as a whole: The study found that ubiquitous and regional expanded TCR counts tracked ubiquitous and regional nonsynonymous mutations, respectively. Within tumors, counts of expanded alpha and beta TCRs tracked tumor mutation counts.

One entry per CDR3 protein, called by TCRdb with MiXCR from the 5' RACE reads. This sample has a few thousand distinct CDR3 sequences, with under 8.5% found just once. The time point: sample taken at primary tumor resection. A total of 72 untreated early-stage non-small cell lung cancer patients served as donors. The authors sequenced whole RNA from tumor, nontumor lung or frozen PBMC without sorting. The table lists this clonotype with many counts. Antigen unknown. The CDR3 consists of 14 residues. Trimming pared 4 bases from V and 1 base from J, leaving 8 bases between. Looked up from germline, CDR1 is SGHTA and CDR2 is FQGNSA.

This material consisted of lung tumor tissue, taken at surgery. This rearrangement joins TRBV7-2 to TRBJ1-5; D gene ambiguous. This TCR derives from a male donor with early-stage non-small cell lung cancer. The CDR3 region is CASSSGGSNQPQHF. The CDR3 region has the DNA TGTGCCAGCAGCTCAGGAGGGAGCAATCAGCCCCAGCATTTT.